This TCR beta chain was sequenced for a study of blood T cell repertoires in COVID-19. Study as a whole: From the United States, Italy and Spain came samples of acute and convalescent COVID-19. The analysed material was cDNA or gDNA that came from T cells, B-cell-depleted T cells, or PBMCs.

Produced via immunoSEQ multiplex PCR; TCRdb's table is partial and in-frame only. Among around 72,000 clones listed, about 90% were seen once. CDR1 is SGDLS, CDR2 YYNGEE, per germline. Germline trimming cut 0 bases from V and 4 bases from J; bases unmatched to any gene: 4. The CDR3 runs to 15 residues. The gene calls are TRBV9 and TRBJ2-1, with TRBD2 matching 7 bases. The TCR originated in a man aged 50-60 years with active COVID-19. The sample taken for sequencing was peripheral blood. The DNA of the CDR3 is TGTGCCAGCAGCGTAGGGGAGGGCCATTACAATGAGCAGTTCTTC. It encodes CASSVGEGHYNEQFF.